This T cell receptor beta chain comes out of a study of cytomegalovirus exposure and HLA in healthy donors. Trimming pared 1 base from V and 5 bases from J, leaving 10 bases between. Germline V gene lookup returns CDR1 SEHNR and CDR2 FQNEAQ (reference sequence). CDR3 length equals 14 residues. With respect to this clone: Antigen: not known.

With 60 Vbeta and 13 Jbeta primers, the PCR was carried out. Only in-frame clones appear in the TCRdb table, and some are missing; sequencing was by immunoSEQ multiplex PCR. The table has fewer than 150,000 clones, around 85% seen once; the top ten hold around 4.3%. Regarding the study as a whole: Most TCR sequences proved rare, with some public TCRs found in many donors. Most TCR beta V segments were productive about 90% or about 30% of the time in an earlier analysis. In a later analysis, TCR association rates varied by HLA locus: DRB1 most, HLA-C fewest.

The rearrangement links TRBV7-9 to TRBJ2-3; TRBD1 is a possible D gene (5 bases). Specimen: PBMCs. This receptor was obtained from a man aged 35-49 years in good health and CMV-seropositive. CDR3 amino acids: CASSLVTVRDTQYF. The CDR3 region has the DNA TGTGCCAGCAGCTTAGTGACAGTGAGAGATACGCAGTATTTT.